The 24 T cell receptor beta chains in this list originate from one sample, sequenced in a study of CD8 T cells in ankylosing spondylitis. A single record per CDR3 protein comes from TCRdb applying MiXCR to the 5' RACE reads. The table shows 150,000 to 250,000 distinct CDR3 sequences, with about 13% occurring only once. Sequencing input: blood, either unsorted or a sorted T cell fraction (not recorded which). These receptors came from a male donor with ankylosing spondylitis or in good health (not recorded which).

The chain is built from TRBV7-9 and TRBJ2-7; no firm D call. Germline V gene data show CDR1 as SEHNR and CDR2 as FQNEAQ (reference sequence). CDR3 length equals 16 residues. V was shortened by 1 base and J by 0 bases, with 13 bases between the two germline ends. In nucleotides, the CDR3 is TGTGCCAGCAGCTTAGGACTGGGCGTCAGCTCCTACGAGCAGTACTTC. It specifies CASSLGLGVSSYEQYF.

This clonotype was detected only a few times. V gene TRBV9 combines with J gene TRBJ2-2; D gene unclear. This CDR3 is built from 12 residues. The V end was cut by 1 base, the J end by 2 bases, with 0 bases between. Germline assignment: CDR1 SGDLS and CDR2 YYNGEE. CDR3 sequence (DNA): TGTGCCAGCAGCGTAAACACCGGGGAGCTGTTTTTT. It codes for CASSVNTGELFF.

This sequence joins TRBV4-1 and TRBJ2-6; D is undetermined. Between the trimmed V and J ends, which lost 0 bases and 0 bases, there was a span of 6 bases. The CDR3 sequence is 16 residues long. CDR1 is MGHRA, CDR2 YSYEKL, per germline. The CDR3 DNA reads as TGCGCCAGCAGCCAAGATCAGCCCTCTGGGGCCAACGTCCTGACTTTC. As protein: CASSQDQPSGANVLTF.

This clonotype has more than one count but fewer than ten. V and J are TRBV5-1 and TRBJ1-1; no clear D. Germline-derived CDR1 and CDR2 are SGHRS and YFSETQ. This CDR3 is built from 15 residues. Trimming cost V 0 bases and J 0 bases, with 9 bases left between them. CDR3 sequence (DNA): TGCGCCAGCAGCTTGGATTCCTTCTTGAACACTGAAGCTTTCTTT. This codes for CASSLDSFLNTEAFF.

The rearrangement links TRBV12-3 or TRBV12-4 to TRBJ2-3; either TRBD1 or TRBD2 may supply D (7 bases each). The germline V and J ends were trimmed by 10 bases and 6 bases, with 14 bases remaining between them. The CDR3 has 12 residues. DNA for the CDR3: TGTGCCACGCAGGGGGGGGGCGATACGCAGTATTTT. As protein: CATQGGGDTQYF.

This clonotype appeared a few times. The chain couples TRBV6-1 to TRBJ2-5, with TRBD1 matching 10 bases. J lost 9 bases, V lost 9 bases, and 10 bases had no gene match. The germline V gene has CDR1 MNHNS and CDR2 SASEGT. This CDR3 has 13 amino acids. Written as DNA, the CDR3 is TGTGCCAGTGGGGACAGGGGAAGGGTGGCCCAGTACTTC. Translation gives CASGDRGRVAQYF.

The V call is TRBV12-3 or TRBV12-4, the J call TRBJ2-1, with 10 bases aligning to TRBD2. There are 15 residues in the CDR3. Trimming took 1 base from V and 9 from J; bases not matched to a gene: 6. CDR3 in amino acids: CASSLGLAGVSEQFF. CDR3 in DNA: TGTGCCAGCAGTTTAGGGCTAGCGGGAGTAAGTGAGCAGTTCTTC.

This clonotype was seen a few times. V is TRBV15 and J is TRBJ2-6; D ambiguous. Trimming shortened V by 9 bases and J by 3 bases, and 15 bases separated the two germline ends. CDR3 size: 15 residues. CDR1 is LNHNV, CDR2 YYDKDF, per germline (reference sequence). The CDR3 bases are TGTGCCACTTCTTCCCCTAAGAGTGGGGCCAACGTCCTGACTTTC. This translates into CATSSPKSGANVLTF.

J is TRBJ2-7 and V is TRBV2, with 7 bases identical to TRBD2. CDR3 length equals 14 residues. Germline CDR1 is SNHLY and CDR2 is FYNNEI. Unmatched junction bases numbered 9, after V lost 8 bases and J lost 2 bases. CDR3 sequence (DNA): TGTGCCAGCGGCCTAGCGGTTAAAGCCTACGAGCAGTACTTC. Residues: CASGLAVKAYEQYF.

The table lists this clonotype with many counts. The chain uses TRBV10-2 and TRBJ2-7, with 8 bases identical to TRBD1. Germline values: CDR1 WSHSY, CDR2 SAAADI. The V segment lost 5 bases and the J segment 4 bases; nucleotides outside the gene matches: 4. The length of the CDR3 is 13 residues. The CDR3 reads CASSHGTGYEQYF. The CDR3 bases are TGCGCCAGCAGTCATGGGACAGGTTACGAGCAGTACTTC.

The J gene is TRBJ2-7, the V gene TRBV6-1, with 7 bases identical to TRBD1. Germline CDR1 is MNHNS and CDR2 is SASEGT. This CDR3 spans 15 amino acids. The ends lost 2 bases at V and 4 bases at J; junction bases unmatched: 8. CDR3 in amino acids: CASSELGQTPYEQYF. The CDR3 DNA sequence: TGTGCCAGCAGTGAATTGGGACAGACCCCATACGAGCAGTACTTC.

This clonotype has a handful of counts. The chain employs TRBV7-6 and TRBJ1-1, with 8 bases aligning to TRBD1. The CDR3 loop spans 17 amino acids. CDR1 is SGHVS and CDR2 is FNYEAQ in the germline V gene. J was trimmed by 5 bases and V by 1 base; bases with no gene match: 12. The CDR3 protein is CASSLGGAGGGWTEAFF. The CDR3 nucleotides are TGTGCCAGCAGCTTAGGGGGGGCAGGGGGCGGGTGGACTGAAGCTTTCTTT.

This clonotype was observed at least ten times. The rearrangement uses TRBV10-2 and TRBJ2-5, with 12 bases aligning to TRBD2. There are 15 residues in the CDR3. Germline loops: CDR1 WSHSY, CDR2 SAAADI. After removal of 4 bases from V and 3 bases from J, the junction contained 3 bases not matched to a gene. The CDR3 DNA reads as TGCGCCAGCAGTGGGTGGACTAGCGGGAAAGAGACCCAGTACTTC. It codes for CASSGWTSGKETQYF.

The V and J genes are TRBV20-1 and TRBJ2-7; D unclear. The CDR3 consists of 14 residues. Trimming took off 0 bases at V and 1 base at J, with 10 bases between the two ends. Germline V CDR1 and CDR2: DFQATT, SNEGSKA (reference sequence). CDR3 sequence reads: CSARDEAASYEQYF. The CDR3 DNA follows: TGCAGTGCTAGAGATGAGGCAGCATCCTACGAGCAGTACTTC.

The chain is built from TRBV5-1 and TRBJ2-1; TRBD2 matches 9 bases. This CDR3 spans 14 amino acids. The germline V gene encodes CDR1 SGHRS and CDR2 YFSETQ. Germline trimming cut 6 bases from V and 7 bases from J; bases unmatched to any gene: 8. The CDR3 region has the DNA TGCGCCAGCACGGTAGCGGGAGCTGGAAATGAGCAGTTCTTC. Its translation: CASTVAGAGNEQFF. Drawing the rest from reference TRBV5-1 and TRBJ2-1, the complete variable domain is KAGVTQTPRYLIKTRGQQVTLSCSPISGHRSVSWYQQTPGQGLQFLFEYFSETQRNKGNFPGRFSGRQFSNSRSEMNVSTLELGDSALYLCASTVAGAGNEQFFGPGTRLTVL.

In this sample, this clonotype turned up a few times. V is TRBV12-3 or TRBV12-4 and J is TRBJ1-1, with D uncertain. V dropped 1 base and J dropped 1 base, with 4 bases sitting between them. The CDR3 runs 13 residues. The CDR3 bases are TGTGCCAGCAGTTTAGGCAAGAACACTGAAGCTTTCTTT. Its translation: CASSLGKNTEAFF.

This clonotype was seen more than once but under ten times. V and J are TRBV12-3 or TRBV12-4 and TRBJ1-3; no firm D call. Trimming took off 5 bases at V and 2 bases at J, with 4 bases between the two ends. This CDR3 spans 12 amino acids. The CDR3 loop reads CASSVPGNTIYF. DNA of the CDR3: TGTGCCAGCAGTGTTCCTGGAAACACCATATATTTT.

The chain recombines TRBV20-1 with TRBJ1-2; weak D call: TRBD1 (5 bases). Looked up from germline, CDR1 is DFQATT and CDR2 is SNEGSKA (reference sequence). The germline V and J ends were trimmed by 1 base and 6 bases, with 18 bases remaining between them. The CDR3 has 15 amino acids. The CDR3: CSARVGTGVVDGYTF. For the CDR3, the DNA is TGCAGTGCTAGAGTGGGGACGGGGGTAGTGGATGGCTACACCTTC.

This clonotype was found many times. The rearrangement links TRBV20-1 to TRBJ2-5, with TRBD1 matching over 7 bases. J gave up 5 bases and V 0 bases, and 9 bases lay outside the gene matches. In germline, CDR1 is DFQATT, CDR2 SNEGSKA (reference sequence). There are 15 residues in the CDR3. CDR3 nucleotide sequence: TGCAGTGCTAGAGAAACAGGGGCCCTGAGGGAGACCCAGTACTTC. This sequence encodes CSARETGALRETQYF.

V is TRBV12-3 or TRBV12-4 and J is TRBJ2-7, with TRBD1 as a possible D gene (5 bases). The CDR3 is 16 amino acids. V dropped 1 base and J dropped 3 bases, with 16 bases sitting between them. The CDR3 protein is CASSLEGREKRYEQYF. As DNA, the CDR3 is TGTGCCAGCAGTTTAGAAGGCAGGGAAAAACGCTACGAGCAGTACTTC.

The rearrangement links TRBV6-5 to TRBJ2-6; D ambiguous. This CDR3 contains 15 residues. Germline V gene sequence: CDR1 MNHEY, CDR2 SVGAGI. The germline V and J ends were trimmed by 2 bases and 2 bases, with 7 bases remaining between them. The CDR3 is CASSYVWTGANVLTF. DNA for the CDR3: TGTGCCAGCAGTTACGTGTGGACTGGGGCCAACGTCCTGACTTTC.

This clonotype was picked up a small number of times. V gene TRBV7-8 combines with J gene TRBJ2-7; D gene uncertain. Germline V gene lookup returns CDR1 SGHVS and CDR2 FQNEAQ. The ends were cut back, 2 bases at V and 0 bases at J, with 11 bases in the middle. The CDR3 extends over 15 amino acids. The CDR3 sequence is CASSLQTEPSYEQYF. CDR3 DNA sequence: TGTGCCAGCAGCTTACAAACAGAACCCTCCTACGAGCAGTACTTC.

The J gene is TRBJ2-1, the V gene TRBV3-1; weak D call: TRBD2 (6 bases). CDR1 and CDR2 (germline): LGHDT, YNNKEL (reference sequence). The CDR3 totals 15 residues. V was trimmed by 1 base and J by 4 bases, leaving 11 bases between them. The CDR3 here is CASSQAVSGYNEQFF. CDR3 bases: TGTGCCAGCAGCCAAGCGGTTAGCGGATACAATGAGCAGTTCTTC.

In this sample, this clonotype turned up a few times. V usage is TRBV27 and J usage is TRBJ2-4; D is unclear. The germline CDR1 and CDR2 sequences are MNHEY and SMNVEV (reference sequence). This CDR3 is 17 amino acids long. Trimming took 4 bases from V and 0 from J, leaving 16 bases between them. The CDR3 DNA sequence: TGTGCCAGCAGTTCCTTAACCGGGTATACAGCCAAAAACATTCAGTACTTC. Translation gives CASSSLTGYTAKNIQYF.